The entry below gives a single T cell receptor beta chain sequence along with its context. This entry comes from a study of blood T cell repertoires in COVID-19. For the study at large: PBMCs, B-cell-depleted T cells, or T cells provided the cDNA or gDNA that made up the material.

Source study methods: Reference gene primer amplification gave nucleated cell count estimates. The table came from immunoSEQ multiplex PCR; TCRdb's copy has only in-frame clones and leaves some out. V and J calls and clone size follow that table, whereas D and trimming were derived from the DNA. This sample has about 520,000 clones, with around 85% found just once. The sequenced sample consisted of peripheral blood. The origin of this receptor is a human donor in a cohort sampled during active COVID-19.

The CDR3 DNA reads as TGTGCCAGCAGCCAAGTTACGGGGGGGCCGCCAAGGACCTTC. Translating it yields CASSQVTGGPPRTF. The chain carries TRBV3-1 (or the pseudogene TRBV3-2) and TRBJ1-2; the D gene is possibly TRBD1 (6 bases). The CDR3 has 14 residues. The germline V gene encodes CDR1 LGHDT and CDR2 YNNKEL (reference sequence). V lost 1 base and J 14 bases, leaving 20 bases between the germline ends.